This TCR beta chain was profiled in a study of blood T cell repertoires in COVID-19. Libraries were prepared by immunoSEQ multiplex PCR; TCRdb keeps only in-frame clonotypes and omits some of them. The table records over 400,000 clones, approximately 90% of them present only once. CDR1 and CDR2 from the germline V gene are LNHDA and SQIVND (reference sequence). This CDR3 has 15 residues. Trimming at V came to 4 bases and at J to 4 bases, leaving 5 bases not matched to a gene. Sequenced: peripheral blood. The origin of this receptor is a woman aged 25 to 39 with active or convalescent COVID-19. The chain employs TRBV19 and TRBJ1-2, with 11 bases identical to TRBD1. CDR3 in amino acids: CASSSRDRGAYGYTF. In DNA form, the CDR3 reads TGTGCCAGTAGTAGCCGGGACAGGGGGGCCTATGGCTACACCTTC.